This entry concerns a single T cell receptor (beta chain). This clonotype was seen a handful of times. Its binding antigen is unknown. The sample holds no much larger clone one base away, and base qualities are not on file. The data were obtained in a study of identical twins (dated by TCRdb to the mid-2010s). About the full investigation: TCR alpha and beta repertoires from monozygotic twins, unrelated adults of various ages and cord blood were deep-sequenced to test whether fetal clonotypes persist. To rule out contamination, the twin experiments were replicated at different times with different library preparation protocols.

The germline V end is reduced by 2 bases and the J end by 1 base; junction bases left unmatched: 7. From its cysteine to its phenylalanine, the CDR3 spans 17 amino acids. Only the CDR3 region is kept as DNA, spanning 51 bases read in frame from base 1. CDR1 and CDR2 were assigned from the germline V gene as SGHVS and FNYEAQ. Library prep was done by 5' RACE. The listed sequencing device is Illumina HiSeq 2000. Template switching added a universal primer binding site, and the final cDNA carried a unique molecular identifier that allowed TCR cDNA molecules to be counted accurately. First-strand cDNA for TCR alpha and beta chains was synthesized from specific primers in the conserved constant-segment region. To control for contamination, every cDNA library carried two barcodes: a SMART-Mk sample barcode plus Illumina barcodes. TruSeq adapter sequences, together with Illumina sample barcodes, were added in two successive PCR steps. The TCR alpha and beta cDNA libraries were sequenced on the Illumina HiSeq platform using custom primers. The authors' pipeline ran thus. Unique molecular identifiers were extracted from raw reads with MiGEC, and CDR3 positions were determined with MiXCR. For each individual, recombination models were inferred using an EM algorithm with the repgenHMM and IGoR tools. The analysis of shared clonotypes was done with the tcR package in R, with sharing normalized by the product of cloneset sizes. Out-of-frame nonproductive sequences were analyzed to study raw recombination free of thymic and clonal selection effects. TCRdb reanalyzed the raw reads on its own, using fastp at Q25 for trimming and MiXCR for clone calling, and kept in-frame beta chains. When rows share a CDR3 protein, they turn into one entry using the most common DNA and genes. The authors' filters were not applied to this entry. Counted in this sample were hundreds of thousands of distinct CDR3 sequences; roughly 12% of them appeared once. The biggest ten clones account for 1.5% to 2% of the sample.

Every donor in the study was a healthy Caucasian. Three pairs of female monozygotic twins, all aged about 18 to 29 years, were included in the twin cohort. The RNA used for TCR libraries was isolated from peripheral blood mononuclear cells. Overall study outcomes, separate from this receptor: In beta out-of-frame sequences, excess twin sharing was weaker, because having fewer shared sequences lowered the signal-to-noise ratio. Invariant T cells such as MAIT and iNKT could partly confound zero-insertion analyses, although diverse VJ usage argued against such confounding for most clonotypes. Fewer insertions were carried by abundant cord blood beta clonotypes; a weaker similar trend was observed in young adult naive repertoires, while no such trend was observed in memory repertoires. Conclusions relied on cross-sectional statistical analysis, since the same donors could not be followed over many years. Out-of-frame TCR alpha sequences shared between twins showed an excess of low generation-probability sequences compared with coincidental sharing between unrelated individuals. Out-of-frame TCR alpha sharing in monozygotic twins was systematically underestimated by recombination models, whereas sharing between unrelated individuals was in agreement with the recombination models.

A further study also used this sample, focusing on yellow fever vaccine responses in identical twins. The second study reports: According to the authors, the vaccine-induced T cell response in identical twins seemed to be partly convergent and partly specific to each individual. In identical twins, the study followed T cell clones that responded to the vaccine with precision.

The sequence derives from a woman aged 18-35 years in good health. Sequencing input: PBMCs. The chain couples TRBV7-6 to TRBJ2-3, and TRBD2 aligns with 9 junction nucleotides. The sequenced DNA: TGTGCCAGCAGCTTATTGGTCCGACTAGCGGGCACAGATACGCAGTATTTT. Translated, it gives CASSLLVRLAGTDTQYF.